These T cell receptor beta chains were read from a single sample in a study of OX40 agonist ivuxolimab in advanced cancers. Clones were read by immunoSEQ multiplex PCR, and TCRdb kept only the in-frame ones, dropping some. In the table there are tens of thousands of clones, about 90% of which are singletons. Source: CD4+ or CD8+ T cells sorted from blood, taken in a trial of the OX40 agonist ivuxolimab. These receptors came from an adult with an advanced solid tumor such as melanoma, head and neck, liver or kidney cancer. CDR3s include the opening cysteine and the closing phenylalanine or tryptophan. The order of the fields is V gene, J gene, clone size, D gene, CDR3 protein, CDR3 DNA. The D gene is left open where the match is weak. Part of the rows lack a size; the others show once, few, many or a class for expanded clones.

v_gene: TRBV13; j_gene: TRBJ2-6; abundance: -; d_gene: -; CDR3aa: CASSLGQGQRANVLTF; CDR3nt: TGTGCCAGCAGCTTAGGGCAGGGTCAAAGGGCCAACGTCCTGACTTTC
v_gene: TRBV7-6; j_gene: TRBJ1-5; abundance: -; d_gene: -; CDR3aa: CASSLELWQPQHF; CDR3nt: TGTGCCAGCAGCTTAGAGCTGTGGCAGCCCCAGCATTTT
v_gene: TRBV30; j_gene: TRBJ2-7; abundance: -; d_gene: TRBD1; CDR3aa: CAWSPGGTGDFSYEQYF; CDR3nt: TGTGCCTGGAGCCCCGGAGGGACAGGCGATTTCTCCTACGAGCAGTACTTC
v_gene: TRBV11-2; j_gene: TRBJ1-3; abundance: once; d_gene: TRBD1; CDR3aa: CASSSDRGSGNTIYF; CDR3nt: TGTGCCAGCAGCTCGGACAGGGGATCGGGAAACACCATATATTTT
v_gene: TRBV7-3; j_gene: TRBJ2-3; abundance: -; d_gene: -; CDR3aa: CASRPTPSSTDTQYF; CDR3nt: TGTGCCAGCAGACCAACACCGTCTAGCACAGATACGCAGTATTTT
v_gene: TRBV6-1; j_gene: TRBJ2-7; abundance: -; d_gene: TRBD2; CDR3aa: CASSEAGTTYEQYF; CDR3nt: TGTGCCAGCAGTGAAGCAGGGACTACCTACGAGCAGTACTTC
v_gene: TRBV7-3; j_gene: TRBJ2-3; abundance: -; d_gene: TRBD2; CDR3aa: CASSLSGGPTDTQYF; CDR3nt: TGTGCCAGCAGCCTGAGCGGGGGGCCCACAGATACGCAGTATTTT
v_gene: TRBV29-1; j_gene: TRBJ1-2; abundance: -; d_gene: TRBD1; CDR3aa: CSVGDRGPMGGYTF; CDR3nt: TGCAGCGTGGGGGACAGGGGGCCGATGGGAGGCTACACCTTC
v_gene: TRBV4-1; j_gene: TRBJ1-6; abundance: -; d_gene: -; CDR3aa: CASSNGRAAPLHF; CDR3nt: TGCGCCAGCAGCAACGGACGGGCCGCACCCCTCCACTTT
v_gene: TRBV6-5; j_gene: TRBJ2-3; abundance: -; d_gene: -; CDR3aa: CASSYGADTDTQYF; CDR3nt: TGTGCCAGCAGTTACGGGGCAGACACAGATACGCAGTATTTT
v_gene: TRBV30; j_gene: TRBJ1-1; abundance: -; d_gene: -; CDR3aa: CACSPGGGGTEAFF; CDR3nt: TGTGCCTGCAGCCCGGGGGGAGGGGGAACTGAAGCTTTCTTT
v_gene: TRBV5-1; j_gene: TRBJ2-1; abundance: many; d_gene: -; CDR3aa: CASSLRDGSYNEQFF; CDR3nt: TGCGCCAGCAGCCTCCGGGACGGATCCTACAATGAGCAGTTCTTC
v_gene: TRBV5-1; j_gene: TRBJ2-7; abundance: once; d_gene: TRBD1; CDR3aa: CASSPGTGGDEQYF; CDR3nt: TGCGCCAGCAGCCCCGGGACAGGGGGAGACGAGCAGTACTTC
v_gene: TRBV14; j_gene: TRBJ2-7; abundance: -; d_gene: TRBD1; CDR3aa: CASSPRQGFYEQYF; CDR3nt: TGTGCCAGCAGCCCACGACAGGGTTTCTACGAGCAGTACTTC
v_gene: TRBV27; j_gene: TRBJ2-2; abundance: -; d_gene: -; CDR3aa: CASSFEGLTGELFF; CDR3nt: TGTGCCAGCAGTTTTGAGGGGTTAACCGGGGAGCTGTTTTTT
v_gene: TRBV11-1; j_gene: TRBJ2-6; abundance: -; d_gene: -; CDR3aa: CASSLFLDSGANVLTF; CDR3nt: TGTGCCAGCAGCTTATTTCTGGACTCTGGGGCCAACGTCCTGACTTTC
v_gene: TRBV4-1; j_gene: TRBJ2-2; abundance: -; d_gene: -; CDR3aa: CASGNRVGNTGELFF; CDR3nt: TGCGCCAGCGGCAACAGGGTCGGGAACACCGGGGAGCTGTTTTTT
v_gene: TRBV5-1; j_gene: TRBJ1-2; abundance: -; d_gene: TRBD1; CDR3aa: CASSFGTGLGYTF; CDR3nt: TGCGCCAGCAGCTTTGGGACAGGGCTTGGCTACACCTTC
v_gene: TRBV5-1; j_gene: TRBJ2-7; abundance: few; d_gene: -; CDR3aa: CASSLAFDEQYF; CDR3nt: TGCGCCAGCAGCTTGGCCTTCGACGAGCAGTACTTC
v_gene: TRBV7-9; j_gene: TRBJ2-5; abundance: once; d_gene: TRBD1; CDR3aa: CASSLDRGDKETQYF; CDR3nt: TGTGCCAGCAGCTTAGACAGGGGTGATAAAGAGACCCAGTACTTC
v_gene: TRBV6-5; j_gene: TRBJ1-1; abundance: -; d_gene: -; CDR3aa: CASSYQGGNTEAFF; CDR3nt: TGTGCCAGCAGTTACCAGGGAGGGAACACTGAAGCTTTCTTT
v_gene: TRBV18; j_gene: TRBJ2-7; abundance: -; d_gene: TRBD2; CDR3aa: CASSLLGTAGEEQYF; CDR3nt: TGTGCCAGCTCACTCCTAGGGACGGCGGGGGAGGAGCAGTACTTC
v_gene: TRBV30; j_gene: TRBJ1-2; abundance: -; d_gene: -; CDR3aa: CAWSPTKSGYTF; CDR3nt: TGTGCCTGGAGTCCAACGAAGTCGGGCTACACCTTC
v_gene: TRBV4-1; j_gene: TRBJ2-5; abundance: -; d_gene: TRBD2; CDR3aa: CASSLQRGSQETQYF; CDR3nt: TGCGCCAGCAGCCTACAGCGGGGGTCCCAAGAGACCCAGTACTTC
v_gene: TRBV6-6; j_gene: TRBJ1-1; abundance: -; d_gene: -; CDR3aa: CASSYSVTGGNTEAFF; CDR3nt: TGTGCCAGCAGTTACTCGGTGACAGGCGGGAACACTGAAGCTTTCTTT
v_gene: TRBV15; j_gene: TRBJ2-3; abundance: -; d_gene: TRBD1; CDR3aa: CATSRDGQGTDTQYF; CDR3nt: TGTGCCACCAGCAGAGATGGACAGGGCACAGATACGCAGTATTTT
v_gene: TRBV6-5; j_gene: TRBJ2-1; abundance: -; d_gene: TRBD2; CDR3aa: CASSYSGGGADEQFF; CDR3nt: TGTGCCAGCAGTTACTCGGGCGGGGGGGCTGATGAGCAGTTCTTC
v_gene: TRBV19; j_gene: TRBJ1-2; abundance: -; d_gene: -; CDR3aa: CASSPGRPIYTF; CDR3nt: TGTGCCAGTAGCCCGGGACGACCCATCTACACCTTC
v_gene: TRBV9; j_gene: TRBJ1-1; abundance: -; d_gene: TRBD1; CDR3aa: CASSPTGGYTEAFF; CDR3nt: TGTGCCAGCAGCCCGACAGGGGGCTACACTGAAGCTTTCTTT
v_gene: TRBV7-8; j_gene: TRBJ2-3; abundance: -; d_gene: -; CDR3aa: CASSLNSADTQYF; CDR3nt: TGTGCCAGCAGCTTGAATAGCGCAGATACGCAGTATTTT
v_gene: TRBV7-8; j_gene: TRBJ2-2; abundance: -; d_gene: -; CDR3aa: CASSIWTANTGELFF; CDR3nt: TGTGCCAGCAGCATTTGGACAGCGAACACCGGGGAGCTGTTTTTT
v_gene: TRBV9; j_gene: TRBJ1-2; abundance: -; d_gene: TRBD1; CDR3aa: CASSEQGGGYGYTF; CDR3nt: TGTGCCAGCAGCGAGCAGGGGGGAGGCTATGGCTACACCTTC
v_gene: TRBV4-3; j_gene: TRBJ2-1; abundance: once; d_gene: TRBD1; CDR3aa: CASSQAGGQKNEQFF; CDR3nt: TGCGCCAGCAGCCAAGCAGGGGGCCAGAAAAATGAGCAGTTCTTC
v_gene: TRBV13; j_gene: TRBJ1-2; abundance: -; d_gene: TRBD1; CDR3aa: CASSPEGTGYGYTF; CDR3nt: TGTGCCAGCAGCCCAGAGGGGACAGGGTATGGCTACACCTTC
v_gene: TRBV5-1; j_gene: TRBJ1-1; abundance: -; d_gene: -; CDR3aa: CASSLAVSMNTEAFF; CDR3nt: TGCGCCAGCAGCCTGGCGGTCAGTATGAACACTGAAGCTTTCTTT
v_gene: TRBV29-1; j_gene: TRBJ2-1; abundance: -; d_gene: -; CDR3aa: CSVARDEQFF; CDR3nt: TGCAGCGTCGCGAGGGATGAGCAGTTCTTC
v_gene: TRBV7-6; j_gene: TRBJ2-2; abundance: -; d_gene: -; CDR3aa: CASSLVGPSSGGELFF; CDR3nt: TGTGCCAGCAGCTTAGTTGGGCCATCCTCAGGAGGGGAGCTGTTTTTT
v_gene: TRBV4-2; j_gene: TRBJ2-2; abundance: -; d_gene: TRBD2; CDR3aa: CASNRLADTGELFF; CDR3nt: TGTGCCAGCAATAGACTAGCGGACACCGGGGAGCTGTTTTTT
v_gene: TRBV19; j_gene: TRBJ1-2; abundance: few; d_gene: -; CDR3aa: CASSIDHRNYGYTF; CDR3nt: TGTGCCAGTAGTATAGATCATCGGAACTATGGCTACACCTTC
v_gene: TRBV4-3; j_gene: TRBJ1-5; abundance: -; d_gene: -; CDR3aa: CASSPGLYSNQPQHF; CDR3nt: TGCGCCAGCAGCCCGGGACTGTATAGCAATCAGCCCCAGCATTTT
v_gene: TRBV19; j_gene: TRBJ2-5; abundance: -; d_gene: -; CDR3aa: CASSIQGGETQYF; CDR3nt: TGTGCCAGTAGTATACAGGGGGGAGAGACCCAGTACTTC
v_gene: TRBV9; j_gene: TRBJ2-3; abundance: -; d_gene: -; CDR3aa: CASSGFLGRGTDTQYF; CDR3nt: TGTGCCAGCAGCGGATTTTTGGGGCGGGGCACAGATACGCAGTATTTT
v_gene: TRBV2; j_gene: TRBJ1-1; abundance: -; d_gene: -; CDR3aa: CASSEALGITEAFF; CDR3nt: TGTGCCAGCAGTGAAGCGCTGGGGATCACTGAAGCTTTCTTT
v_gene: TRBV4-1; j_gene: TRBJ2-2; abundance: -; d_gene: -; CDR3aa: CASSQADSTGELFF; CDR3nt: TGCGCCAGCAGCCAAGCGGACAGCACCGGGGAGCTGTTTTTT
v_gene: TRBV18; j_gene: TRBJ2-3; abundance: -; d_gene: -; CDR3aa: CASSPPIIRDTQYF; CDR3nt: TGTGCCAGCTCACCACCGATTATCAGAGATACGCAGTATTTT
v_gene: TRBV5-1; j_gene: TRBJ2-3; abundance: -; d_gene: -; CDR3aa: CASSGFGDTQYF; CDR3nt: TGCGCCAGCAGCGGGTTTGGAGATACGCAGTATTTT
v_gene: TRBV29-1; j_gene: TRBJ1-1; abundance: -; d_gene: TRBD1; CDR3aa: CSVDIGTGVTEAFF; CDR3nt: TGCAGCGTTGATATAGGGACAGGGGTCACTGAAGCTTTCTTT
v_gene: TRBV5-6; j_gene: TRBJ1-2; abundance: -; d_gene: -; CDR3aa: CASSLGAEYGYTF; CDR3nt: TGTGCCAGCAGCTTGGGGGCAGAATATGGCTACACCTTC
v_gene: TRBV6-1; j_gene: TRBJ1-5; abundance: -; d_gene: -; CDR3aa: CASSGGTDNQPQHF; CDR3nt: TGTGCCAGCAGTGGGGGGACTGATAATCAGCCCCAGCATTTT
v_gene: TRBV4-3; j_gene: TRBJ2-5; abundance: -; d_gene: -; CDR3aa: CASSQDGGVQETQYF; CDR3nt: TGCGCCAGCAGCCAAGATGGCGGGGTACAAGAGACCCAGTACTTC
v_gene: TRBV10-3; j_gene: TRBJ2-2; abundance: once; d_gene: -; CDR3aa: CAISIGVTNTGELFF; CDR3nt: TGTGCCATCAGTATTGGAGTAACGAACACCGGGGAGCTGTTTTTT
v_gene: TRBV6-1; j_gene: TRBJ2-3; abundance: -; d_gene: -; CDR3aa: CASSEYSGPDTQYF; CDR3nt: TGTGCCAGCAGTGAATATTCTGGGCCAGATACGCAGTATTTT
v_gene: TRBV7-2; j_gene: TRBJ2-1; abundance: -; d_gene: -; CDR3aa: CASSERVHNEQFF; CDR3nt: TGTGCCAGCAGCGAACGAGTCCACAATGAGCAGTTCTTC